The 31 T cell receptor beta chains below come from one sample, sequenced in a study of shared clonotypes between healthy human individuals. Clones were read by immunoSEQ multiplex PCR, and TCRdb kept only the in-frame ones, dropping some. The profile shows about 2.4 million clones, 90% to 95% of them singletons. The sample consisted of naive CD4+ T cells sorted from blood. Sample subset: CD45RA+ positively selected. These TCRs come from a man aged 18 to 30 in good health.

The rearrangement uses TRBV11-2 and TRBJ2-2; 12 nucleotides align to TRBD2. Looked up from germline, CDR1 is SGHAT and CDR2 is FQNNGV. Losses at the gene ends were 5 bases for V and 4 bases for J; bases not matched to a gene: 2. CDR3 length equals 15 residues. For the CDR3, the DNA is TGTGCCAGCAGCACTAGCGGGGGGCGCACCGGGGAGCTGTTTTTT. It is translated as CASSTSGGRTGELFF. Full variable domain (outside the CDR3, taken from reference TRBV11-2 and TRBJ2-2): EAGVAQSPRYKIIEKRQSVAFWCNPISGHATLYWYQQILGQGPKLLIQFQNNGVVDDSQLPKDRFSAERLKGVDSTLKIQPAKLEDSAVYLCASSTSGGRTGELFFGEGSRLTVL.

The V call is TRBV5-1, the J call TRBJ2-1; 14 nucleotides align to TRBD2. Germline V lookup: CDR1 SGHRS, CDR2 YFSETQ. With V trimmed by 4 bases and J by 8 bases, 5 bases remained unmatched. CDR3 length equals 15 residues. CDR3 nucleotide sequence: TGCGCCAGCAGCCATGGACTAGCGGGGGGTGATGAGCAGTTCTTC. Its protein product is CASSHGLAGGDEQFF.

The rearrangement uses TRBV14 and TRBJ1-1, with a weak D call TRBD1 (5 bases). The CDR3 runs to 14 residues. CDR1 and CDR2 (germline): SGHDN, FVKESK. V gave up 4 bases and J gave up 3 bases, with 12 bases separating them. The DNA for the CDR3 is TGTGCCAGCAGCCTTCAGGGCGGGGACACTGAAGCTTTCTTT. Residues: CASSLQGGDTEAFF.

The chain recombines TRBV15 with TRBJ1-1, with D perhaps TRBD1 (6 bases). V was cut by 3 bases and J by 10 bases, with 12 bases left in between. CDR1 LNHNV and CDR2 YYDKDF come from the germline V gene (reference sequence). The CDR3 sequence is 12 residues long. DNA of the CDR3: TGTGCCACCAGCAGGGCAGGGGATAGAGCTTTCTTT. It is translated as CATSRAGDRAFF. Full variable domain (rest looked up from reference TRBV15 and TRBJ1-1): DAMVIQNPRYQVTQFGKPVTLSCSQTLNHNVMYWYQQKSSQAPKLLFHYYDKDFNNEADTPDNFQSRRPNTSFCFLDIRSPGLGDTAMYLCATSRAGDRAFFGQGTRLTVV.

CDR3 DNA: TGTGCCAGCAGACCCGGGACTGAAGCTTTCTTT. Its protein product is CASRPGTEAFF. The chain joins TRBV2 to TRBJ1-1; D ambiguous. The germline V gene has CDR1 SNHLY and CDR2 FYNNEI. The CDR3 sequence is 11 residues long. V lost 6 bases and J lost 5, with 7 bases in between.

The chain employs TRBV15 and TRBJ1-1; tentatively, D is TRBD1 (6 bases). The CDR3 runs 13 residues. The germline CDR1 and CDR2 sequences are LNHNV and YYDKDF (reference sequence). V was trimmed by 3 bases and J by 10 bases, leaving 15 bases between them. This CDR3 is CATSSTQGIGAFF. The CDR3 nucleotides read TGTGCCACCAGCAGTACTCAGGGGATTGGAGCTTTCTTT.

About this clone: The sample contains more than one DNA sequence encoding this CDR3. This rearrangement joins TRBV11-2 to TRBJ2-2; D remains unclear. Germline V gives CDR1 SGHAT, CDR2 FQNNGV. This CDR3 is built from 13 residues. The V and J ends lost 1 base and 4 bases respectively, with 4 bases between them. The CDR3 region is CASSLARTGELFF. In nucleotides, the CDR3 is TGTGCCAGCAGCTTAGCCCGCACCGGGGAGCTGTTTTTT. The variable domain in full, with the rest retrieved from reference TRBV11-2 and TRBJ2-2, is EAGVAQSPRYKIIEKRQSVAFWCNPISGHATLYWYQQILGQGPKLLIQFQNNGVVDDSQLPKDRFSAERLKGVDSTLKIQPAKLEDSAVYLCASSLARTGELFFGEGSRLTVL.

This chain uses TRBV6-4 with TRBJ2-2; D might be TRBD1 (5 bases). The CDR3 totals 14 residues. The V end lost 5 bases, the J end lost 1 base, and 8 bases lay between the germline ends. Per germline, CDR1 MRHNA and CDR2 SNTAGT. The CDR3 coding sequence is TGTGCCAGCAGTATTGACAGGAACACCGGGGAGCTGTTTTTT. Encoded protein: CASSIDRNTGELFF.

The chain couples TRBV7-2 to TRBJ2-7, with a possible D match to TRBD2 (6 bases). V was trimmed by 2 bases and J by 5 bases, leaving 13 bases between them. CDR3 length equals 14 residues. CDR1 and CDR2 from the germline V gene are SGHTA and FQGNSA. The CDR3 region has the DNA TGTGCCAGCAGCTTATTACGGGGGATGCACGAGCAGTACTTC. The encoded protein is CASSLLRGMHEQYF.

The chain uses TRBV28 and TRBJ1-5; tentative D call: TRBD1 (6 bases). The CDR3 runs 15 residues. Germline V CDR1 and CDR2: MDHEN, SYDVKM. V lost 5 bases, J lost 5 bases, and 16 bases lay in between. The chain's CDR3 is CASSLPAGVDQPQHF. The CDR3 nucleotides are TGTGCCAGCAGTCTCCCGGCAGGGGTGGATCAGCCCCAGCATTTT.

The gene calls are TRBV5-4 and TRBJ2-3, with TRBD1 matching over 9 bases. The CDR3 runs 16 residues. Germline CDR1 reads SGHNT; CDR2 reads YYREEE (reference sequence). Germline trimming cut 0 bases from V and 2 bases from J; bases unmatched to any gene: 4. Here the CDR3 reads CASSLGGDRVTDTQYF. CDR3 nucleotide sequence: TGTGCCAGCAGCTTGGGGGGGGACAGGGTCACAGATACGCAGTATTTT.

The chain recombines TRBV5-4 with TRBJ2-5, with 7 bases fitting TRBD2. The CDR3 length is 16 residues. J lost 4 bases, V lost 4 bases, and 13 bases had no gene match. Germline loops: CDR1 SGHNT, CDR2 YYREEE (reference sequence). The CDR3 DNA is TGTGCCAGCAGCACTTCGGACGATCCGGGGGGAGAGACCCAGTACTTC. Translation gives CASSTSDDPGGETQYF. Full variable domain (missing parts from reference TRBV5-4 and TRBJ2-5): ETGVTQSPTHLIKTRGQQVTLRCSSQSGHNTVSWYQQALGQGPQFIFQYYREEENGRGNFPPRFSGLQFPNYSSELNVNALELDDSALYLCASSTSDDPGGETQYFGPGTRLLVL.

This sequence joins TRBV5-4 and TRBJ2-3; weak D call: TRBD2 (5 bases). The CDR3 covers 13 residues. Trimming removed 4 bases from V and 1 base from J, with 7 bases in between. Germline CDR1 SGHNT, CDR2 YYREEE (reference sequence). The CDR3 sequence: CASSAGGTDTQYF. For the CDR3, the DNA is TGTGCCAGCAGCGCCGGGGGCACAGATACGCAGTATTTT.

In its sample, this clone was seen once. V is TRBV28 and J is TRBJ1-1, with TRBD1 as a possible D gene (5 bases). Germline V gene lookup returns CDR1 MDHEN and CDR2 SYDVKM. The CDR3 covers 17 residues. The V and J ends lost 5 bases and 3 bases respectively, with 22 bases between them. CDR3 protein: CASSDYFSGRGYTEAFF. CDR3 nucleotide sequence: TGTGCCAGCAGTGACTATTTTTCCGGTCGGGGCTACACTGAAGCTTTCTTT.

The chain has TRBV7-2 and TRBJ1-2, with D maybe TRBD1 (5 bases). CDR1 and CDR2 (germline): SGHTA, FQGNSA. The CDR3 spans 13 residues. V dropped 4 bases and J dropped 9 bases, with 15 bases sitting between them. The CDR3 protein is CASSSDGGISYTF. The DNA for the CDR3 is TGTGCCAGCAGCTCGGACGGGGGGATAAGCTACACCTTC.

The chain's CDR3 is CASSLVGGIYEQYF. The CDR3, as DNA: TGTGCCAGCAGCTTGGTGGGGGGCATTTACGAGCAGTACTTC. This chain connects TRBV5-4 to TRBJ2-7, with D perhaps TRBD1 or TRBD2 (6 bases each). The CDR3 covers 14 residues. Trimming left V 0 bases short and J 4 bases short, with 11 bases between. CDR1 is SGHNT and CDR2 is YYREEE in the germline V gene (reference sequence).

V is TRBV5-4 and J is TRBJ2-1; 15 bases map to TRBD2. V shed 2 bases and J 4 bases; nucleotides not matched to a gene: 1. Germline CDR1 reads SGHNT; CDR2 reads YYREEE (reference sequence). The CDR3 runs to 16 residues. Written as DNA, the CDR3 is TGTGCCAGCAGCTTTGGGACTAGCGGGGGGTACAATGAGCAGTTCTTC. Its protein is CASSFGTSGGYNEQFF. Filled out from reference TRBV5-4 and TRBJ2-1, the complete variable domain reads ETGVTQSPTHLIKTRGQQVTLRCSSQSGHNTVSWYQQALGQGPQFIFQYYREEENGRGNFPPRFSGLQFPNYSSELNVNALELDDSALYLCASSFGTSGGYNEQFFGPGTRLTVL.

This clone has only one observation. The V and J genes are TRBV28 and TRBJ1-1; 8 positions match TRBD1. CDR1 MDHEN and CDR2 SYDVKM come from the germline V gene. There are 15 residues in the CDR3. V gave up 6 bases and J gave up 4 bases; unmatched junction bases: 10. CDR3 loop: CASSAPGGKGTEAFF. CDR3 DNA sequence: TGTGCCAGCAGCGCACCAGGGGGCAAGGGCACTGAAGCTTTCTTT.

The chain has TRBV5-1 and TRBJ2-1; D is unclear. The CDR3 length is 12 residues. Deletions cut 2 bases from V and 10 bases from J, with 10 bases between. Germline CDR1 reads SGHRS; CDR2 reads YFSETQ. The CDR3 region has the DNA TGCGCCAGCAGCTTCCCCGGGTACGAGCAGTTCTTC. Its translation is CASSFPGYEQFF.

The chain joins TRBV7-6 to TRBJ1-3; D is unclear. Trimming took off 0 bases at V and 1 base at J, with 7 bases between the two ends. Germline V gene data show CDR1 as SGHVS and CDR2 as FNYEAQ. This CDR3 contains 15 residues. The CDR3 DNA is TGTGCCAGCAGCTTAGCGCCGGATTCTGGAAACACCATATATTTT. Protein product: CASSLAPDSGNTIYF.

With respect to this clone: At the DNA level, this CDR3 is encoded by other sequences in the same sample as well. This chain connects TRBV5-1 to TRBJ2-5; D not certain. Germline V lookup: CDR1 SGHRS, CDR2 YFSETQ. CDR3 length: 15 residues. Trimming removed 0 bases at V and 2 bases at J, with 11 bases between. The CDR3 is CASSLEGRLQETQYF. The CDR3 DNA reads TGCGCCAGCAGCTTGGAAGGACGGTTACAAGAGACCCAGTACTTC.

With regard to this clone: This specimen includes other DNA sequences encoding the same CDR3. The chain carries TRBV10-3 and TRBJ2-1; 10 nucleotides match TRBD1. The CDR3 loop spans 14 amino acids. V trimming: 6 bases; J trimming: 6 bases; junction bases outside the gene matches: 5. Germline V gene lookup returns CDR1 ENHRY and CDR2 SYGVKD. CDR3 sequence reads: CAISGDRGGNEQFF. The CDR3 bases are TGTGCCATCAGCGGGGACAGGGGTGGCAATGAGCAGTTCTTC.

The gene calls are TRBV5-1 and TRBJ2-1; 9 bases agree with TRBD1. Germline loops: CDR1 SGHRS, CDR2 YFSETQ. V lost 4 bases, J lost 2 bases, and 1 base stayed unmatched. The CDR3 totals 14 residues. The CDR3 reads CASSTGGAYNEQFF. In DNA form, the CDR3 reads TGCGCCAGCAGCACAGGGGGCGCCTACAATGAGCAGTTCTTC.

Comments on this clone: The sample carries other DNA sequences with the same CDR3. The chain couples TRBV2 to TRBJ2-5; D may be TRBD1 (5 bases). The CDR3 is made up of 14 amino acids. CDR1 and CDR2 from the germline V gene are SNHLY and FYNNEI. With 2 bases removed from V and 1 base from J, the gap between germline ends came to 8 bases. The CDR3 DNA follows: TGTGCCAGCAGTGAATGGGGCCTCCAAGAGACCCAGTACTTC. It encodes CASSEWGLQETQYF.

The chain couples TRBV6-1 to TRBJ1-3; no clear D gene. The CDR3 length is 13 residues. Trimming stripped 1 base from V and 4 bases from J, with 5 bases between. Looked up from germline, CDR1 is MNHNS and CDR2 is SASEGT. The CDR3 here is CASSEVWGNTIYF. The CDR3 nucleotides are TGTGCCAGCAGTGAAGTCTGGGGAAACACCATATATTTT.

About this clone itself: Within the sample, other DNA sequences also encode this same CDR3. The V call is TRBV11-3, the J call TRBJ2-7; D may be TRBD1 (6 bases). Deletions cut 0 bases from V and 6 bases from J, with 9 bases between. This CDR3 is built from 13 residues. Germline V CDR1 and CDR2: SGHNT, YENEEA. CDR3 in DNA: TGTGCCAGCAGCTTAGATCGAGGGGGCGAGCAGTACTTC. Translation: CASSLDRGGEQYF. The full variable domain, with the rest looked up from reference TRBV11-3 and TRBJ2-7, is EAGVVQSPRYKIIEKKQPVAFWCNPISGHNTLYWYLQNLGQGPELLIRYENEEAVDDSQLPKDRFSAERLKGVDSTLKIQPAELGDSAVYLCASSLDRGGEQYFGPGTRLTVT.

Worth noting for this clone: One end of the junction fails to match germline, which may point to a read error. The chain has TRBV7-9 and TRBJ2-5, with TRBD1 matching over 8 bases. CDR3 length: 14 residues. CDR1 SEHNR and CDR2 FQNEAQ come from the germline V gene (reference sequence). CDR3 DNA: TGTGCTAGCAGCCCAGGACAGGGCGCGAAGACCCAGTACTTC. Translating it yields CASSPGQGAKTQYF.

The V gene is TRBV7-9, the J gene TRBJ2-1, with D perhaps matching TRBD2 (5 bases). Germline V gene data show CDR1 as SEHNR and CDR2 as FQNEAQ (reference sequence). This CDR3 spans 15 amino acids. V lost 5 bases, J lost 7 bases, and 18 bases lay in between. The CDR3 is CASSPGWLVGNEQFF. In DNA, the CDR3 is TGTGCCAGCAGCCCGGGGTGGCTCGTGGGGAATGAGCAGTTCTTC.

Points on this clone: The sample has other DNA sequences that encode this CDR3 too. The chain joins TRBV7-2 to TRBJ2-2; possible D gene TRBD2, 7 bases. V lost 3 bases, J lost 0 bases, and 11 bases lay in between. The germline V gene encodes CDR1 SGHTA and CDR2 FQGNSA. This CDR3 comprises 16 residues. CDR3 nucleotide sequence: TGTGCCAGCAGCTTCGGGGGGCGCGCGAACACCGGGGAGCTGTTTTTT. This gives the protein CASSFGGRANTGELFF.

The J gene is TRBJ2-3, the V gene TRBV2; D gene ambiguous. This CDR3 has 14 amino acids. The V gene's germline CDR1 is SNHLY and CDR2 FYNNEI. Trimming shortened V by 6 bases and J by 0 bases, and 10 bases separated the two germline ends. The CDR3 sequence is CASRPPLSTDTQYF. The CDR3 DNA reads TGTGCCAGCAGACCCCCCTTGAGCACAGATACGCAGTATTTT.

This chain joins TRBV4-2 and TRBJ2-7; 14 bases are a match to TRBD2. The CDR3 covers 18 residues. Per germline, CDR1 LGHNA and CDR2 YNFKEQ. J gave up 3 bases and V 1 base, and 8 bases lay outside the gene matches. CDR3 amino acids: CASSQGGLAGDLVYEQYF. The CDR3 nucleotides are TGTGCCAGCAGCCAAGGGGGACTAGCGGGGGACCTTGTCTACGAGCAGTACTTC.